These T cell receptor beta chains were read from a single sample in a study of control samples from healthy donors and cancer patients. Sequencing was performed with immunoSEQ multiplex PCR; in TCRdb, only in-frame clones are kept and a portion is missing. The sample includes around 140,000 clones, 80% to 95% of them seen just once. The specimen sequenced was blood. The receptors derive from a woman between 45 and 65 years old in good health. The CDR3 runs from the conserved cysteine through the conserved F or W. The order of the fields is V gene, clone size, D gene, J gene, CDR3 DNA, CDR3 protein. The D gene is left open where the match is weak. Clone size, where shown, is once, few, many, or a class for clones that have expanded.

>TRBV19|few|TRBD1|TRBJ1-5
TGTGCCAGTAGTATCCGGGACAGGGCTCAGCCCCAGCATTTT
CASSIRDRAQPQHF
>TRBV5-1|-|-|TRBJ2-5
TGCGCCAGCAGCTTGGCACAGCCGGCGGAGACCCAGTACTTC
CASSLAQPAETQYF
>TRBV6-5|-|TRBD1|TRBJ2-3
TGTGCCAGCAGTCGACCGGGACAGGGCACAGATACGCAGTATTTT
CASSRPGQGTDTQYF
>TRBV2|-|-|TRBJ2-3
TGTGCCAGCAGTGCAGGGGGTACTAGCGGCACAGATACGCAGTATTTT
CASSAGGTSGTDTQYF
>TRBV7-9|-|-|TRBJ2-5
TGTGCCAGCAGCGTTAGACTGGATCATCAAGAGACCCAGTACTTC
CASSVRLDHQETQYF
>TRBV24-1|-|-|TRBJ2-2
TGTGCCACCAGTGATTGGGATAGCGTAGCGAACACCGGGGAGCTGTTTTTT
CATSDWDSVANTGELFF
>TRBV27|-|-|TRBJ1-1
TGTGCCAGCAGTTTATCGATTACCCAAAACACTGAAGCTTTCTTT
CASSLSITQNTEAFF
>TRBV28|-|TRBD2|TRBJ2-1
TGTGCCAGCCGGGGCGGGGGATACAATGAGCAGTTCTTC
CASRGGGYNEQFF
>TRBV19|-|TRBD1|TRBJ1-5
TGTGCCAGTAGTAAAGTGACAGGGGGCTATATTCAGCCCCAGCATTTT
CASSKVTGGYIQPQHF
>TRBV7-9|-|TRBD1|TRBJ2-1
TGTGCCAGCAGCTGGGCCGACAGGGAGCCGCAGTTCTTC
CASSWADREPQFF
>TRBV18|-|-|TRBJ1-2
TGTGCCAGCTCACTCCGGGGGGACCCCTATGGCTACACCTTC
CASSLRGDPYGYTF
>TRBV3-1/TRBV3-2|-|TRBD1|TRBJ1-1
TGTGCCAGCAGCCAACGGAGGACAGGGGCGTATGAAGCTTTCTTT
CASSQRRTGAYEAFF
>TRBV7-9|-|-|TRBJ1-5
TGTGCCAGCAGCTTATGGGGTCTTAATAGCAATCAGCCCCAGCATTTT
CASSLWGLNSNQPQHF
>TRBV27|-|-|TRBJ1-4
TGTGCCAGCAGTCCCCGGGAAGGGAGTAACGAAAAACTGTTTTTT
CASSPREGSNEKLFF
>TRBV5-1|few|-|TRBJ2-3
TGCGCCAGCAGCCGGACCACAGGGTCTGTTAGCACAGATACGCAGTATTTT
CASSRTTGSVSTDTQYF
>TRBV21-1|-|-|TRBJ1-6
TGTGCCAGCGTGATGTGGGAAAGCTGCAATTCACCCCTCCACTTT
CASVMWESCNSPLHF
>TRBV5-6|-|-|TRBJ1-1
TGTGCCAGCAGTCGGCGACGGGGGCTTTGGACTGAAGCTTTCTTT
CASSRRRGLWTEAFF
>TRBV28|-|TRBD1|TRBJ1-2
TGTGCCAGCAGTTCCGCCGGGACAGGGGGCTTTTCGCGGGGCTACACCTTC
CASSSAGTGGFSRGYTF
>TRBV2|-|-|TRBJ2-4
TGTGCCAGCAGTGACGGCGGGGGCACCTGGAACATTCAGTACTTC
CASSDGGGTWNIQYF